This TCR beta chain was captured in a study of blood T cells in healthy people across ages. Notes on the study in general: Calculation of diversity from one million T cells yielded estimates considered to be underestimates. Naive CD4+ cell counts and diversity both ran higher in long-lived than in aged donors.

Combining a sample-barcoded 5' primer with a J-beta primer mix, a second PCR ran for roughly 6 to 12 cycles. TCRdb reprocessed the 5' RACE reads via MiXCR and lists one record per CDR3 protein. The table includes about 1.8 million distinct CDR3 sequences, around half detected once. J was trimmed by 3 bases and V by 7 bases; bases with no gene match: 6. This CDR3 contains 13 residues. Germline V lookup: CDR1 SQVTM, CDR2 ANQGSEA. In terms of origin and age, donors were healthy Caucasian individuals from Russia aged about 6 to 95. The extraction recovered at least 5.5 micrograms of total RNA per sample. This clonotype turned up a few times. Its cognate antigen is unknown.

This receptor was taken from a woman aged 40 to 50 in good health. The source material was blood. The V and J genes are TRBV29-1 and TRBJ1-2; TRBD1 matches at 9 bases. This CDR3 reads CSASQGADYGYTF. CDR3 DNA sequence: TGCAGCGCATCACAGGGGGCTGACTATGGCTACACCTTC.